This record concerns one T cell receptor (beta chain) sequence. The data stem from a study of early T cells in non-severe SARS-CoV-2 infection. Across the study: Sequencing input comprised bulk RNA from unsorted whole blood; chain pairing was not available.

The germline gives CDR1 SGHAT, CDR2 FQDESV (reference sequence). This CDR3 contains 15 residues. Germline trimming cut 4 bases from V and 2 bases from J; bases unmatched to any gene: 3. TCRdb re-analysed the 5' RACE reads in MiXCR, keeping a single row per CDR3 protein. The repertoire includes 50,000 to 70,000 distinct CDR3 sequences, 5.5% to 7% of them detected once, and approximately 3.6% sits in the top ten. The genes are TRBV11-1 and TRBJ2-3, with 10 bases identical to TRBD2. The material was whole blood, obtained at baseline. The sequence was collected from an adult who was a healthcare worker with PCR-confirmed SARS-CoV-2 infection or an uninfected control (not recorded which). CDR3: CASSWLAGDTDTQYF. DNA of the CDR3: TGTGCCAGCAGCTGGCTAGCGGGAGACACAGATACGCAGTATTTT. The entire variable domain, with the rest obtained from reference TRBV11-1 and TRBJ2-3, is as follows: EAEVAQSPRYKITEKSQAVAFWCDPISGHATLYWYRQILGQGPELLVQFQDESVVDDSQLPKDRFSAERLKGVDSTLKIQPAELGDSAMYLCASSWLAGDTDTQYFGPGTRLTVL.